This is a list of T cell receptor beta chains from one sample in a study of identical twins. One entry per CDR3 protein, called by TCRdb with MiXCR from the 5' RACE reads. In the table there are 500,000 or so distinct CDR3 sequences, around 20% of which are singletons. The same data also contributed to another study, on T cells expressing NK-cell markers.

Sequencing input: CD4+ T cells sorted from blood. The receptors shown here come from a woman younger than 35 in good health. The CDR3 runs from the conserved cysteine through the conserved F or W. Fields, in order: clone size, J gene, V gene, D gene, CDR3 protein, CDR3 DNA. D genes are given only for firm matches. Rows give clone size only sometimes, using once, few, many, or a class for an expanded clone.

clone size: NA
J gene: TRBJ2-7
V gene: TRBV6-5
D gene: TRBD1
CDR3 protein: CASSYSGTVSYEQYF
CDR3 DNA: TGTGCCAGCAGTTACTCAGGGACAGTCTCCTACGAGCAGTACTTC

clone size: few
J gene: TRBJ2-7
V gene: TRBV5-1
D gene: TRBD2
CDR3 protein: CASSPALAGGWEQYF
CDR3 DNA: TGCGCCAGCAGCCCCGCATTAGCGGGGGGATGGGAGCAGTACTTC

clone size: many
J gene: TRBJ1-5
V gene: TRBV11-2
D gene: NA
CDR3 protein: CASSLNRGRQPQHF
CDR3 DNA: TGTGCCAGCAGCTTGAACAGAGGTAGGCAGCCCCAGCATTTT

clone size: few
J gene: TRBJ1-1
V gene: TRBV20-1
D gene: NA
CDR3 protein: CSARRTGKAEAFF
CDR3 DNA: TGCAGTGCTAGGAGAACAGGGAAGGCTGAAGCTTTCTTT

clone size: NA
J gene: TRBJ2-3
V gene: TRBV20-1
D gene: NA
CDR3 protein: CSARDLGGTDTQYF
CDR3 DNA: TGCAGTGCCAGGGACTTGGGGGGCACAGATACGCAGTATTTT

clone size: many
J gene: TRBJ2-7
V gene: TRBV12-3/TRBV12-4
D gene: TRBD2
CDR3 protein: CASSSRESKEQYF
CDR3 DNA: TGTGCCAGCAGTTCGCGGGAGTCCAAAGAGCAGTACTTC

clone size: NA
J gene: TRBJ2-7
V gene: TRBV3-1
D gene: NA
CDR3 protein: CASSRDWASYEQYF
CDR3 DNA: TGTGCCAGCAGCCGGGACTGGGCCTCCTACGAGCAGTACTTC

clone size: NA
J gene: TRBJ2-7
V gene: TRBV2
D gene: TRBD2
CDR3 protein: CASLVLAGVNEQYF
CDR3 DNA: TGTGCCAGCCTGGTCCTAGCGGGGGTTAACGAGCAGTACTTC

clone size: few
J gene: TRBJ1-1
V gene: TRBV20-1
D gene: TRBD1
CDR3 protein: CSATTGVNTEAFF
CDR3 DNA: TGCAGTGCTACGACAGGGGTGAACACTGAAGCTTTCTTT

clone size: many
J gene: TRBJ2-1
V gene: TRBV12-3/TRBV12-4
D gene: TRBD2
CDR3 protein: CASSFRTGGSVGNEQFF
CDR3 DNA: TGTGCCAGCAGTTTCAGGACGGGAGGTAGTGTGGGGAATGAGCAGTTCTTC

clone size: NA
J gene: TRBJ1-2
V gene: TRBV20-1
D gene: NA
CDR3 protein: CSASGAGAHSRFF
CDR3 DNA: TGCAGTGCTAGCGGGGCGGGAGCCCACTCAAGGTTCTTC

clone size: few
J gene: TRBJ2-1
V gene: TRBV10-3
D gene: NA
CDR3 protein: CAISMRAGGVSEQFF
CDR3 DNA: TGTGCCATCTCCATGAGGGCAGGGGGGGTAAGTGAGCAGTTCTTC

clone size: few
J gene: TRBJ2-7
V gene: TRBV7-2
D gene: NA
CDR3 protein: CASSLNRPYEQYF
CDR3 DNA: TGTGCCAGCAGCTTAAACCGCCCCTACGAGCAGTACTTC

clone size: NA
J gene: TRBJ1-2
V gene: TRBV29-1
D gene: NA
CDR3 protein: CSVVGRGNYGYTF
CDR3 DNA: TGCAGCGTTGTTGGTCGGGGCAACTATGGCTACACCTTC

clone size: few
J gene: TRBJ2-7
V gene: TRBV5-1
D gene: NA
CDR3 protein: CASTPDRHYEQYF
CDR3 DNA: TGCGCCAGCACCCCGGACAGACACTACGAGCAGTACTTC

clone size: few
J gene: TRBJ1-1
V gene: TRBV6-1
D gene: TRBD1
CDR3 protein: CASRSAGTGTEAFF
CDR3 DNA: TGTGCCAGCAGATCAGCCGGGACAGGGACTGAAGCTTTCTTT

clone size: NA
J gene: TRBJ2-6
V gene: TRBV12-5
D gene: TRBD1
CDR3 protein: CASGPSGQTSVLTNVLTF
CDR3 DNA: TGTGCTAGTGGTCCATCGGGACAGACCTCCGTTTTGACCAACGTCCTGACTTTC

clone size: NA
J gene: TRBJ1-2
V gene: TRBV27
D gene: TRBD1
CDR3 protein: CASTSGTGYGYTF
CDR3 DNA: TGTGCCAGCACTTCCGGGACAGGCTATGGCTACACCTTC

clone size: NA
J gene: TRBJ1-5
V gene: TRBV2
D gene: NA
CDR3 protein: CASVANSNQPQHF
CDR3 DNA: TGTGCCAGCGTCGCTAATAGCAATCAGCCCCAGCATTTT

clone size: NA
J gene: TRBJ2-1
V gene: TRBV13
D gene: NA
CDR3 protein: CASSSQSYNEQFF
CDR3 DNA: TGTGCCAGCAGTTCACAAAGCTACAATGAGCAGTTCTTC

clone size: few
J gene: TRBJ2-1
V gene: TRBV20-1
D gene: TRBD2
CDR3 protein: CSARDRRTSGLNEQFF
CDR3 DNA: TGCAGTGCTAGAGATCGTAGGACTAGCGGCCTCAATGAGCAGTTCTTC

clone size: many
J gene: TRBJ1-1
V gene: TRBV7-9
D gene: NA
CDR3 protein: CASSLLDGTNTEAFF
CDR3 DNA: TGTGCCAGCAGCCTATTGGACGGCACGAACACTGAAGCTTTCTTT

clone size: NA
J gene: TRBJ2-2
V gene: TRBV7-9
D gene: NA
CDR3 protein: CASSLPRGELFF
CDR3 DNA: TGTGCCAGCAGCTTGCCTAGGGGGGAGCTGTTTTTT

clone size: NA
J gene: TRBJ2-3
V gene: TRBV20-1
D gene: TRBD2
CDR3 protein: CSAPWTSGGSTDTQYF
CDR3 DNA: TGCAGTGCTCCGTGGACTAGTGGGGGTAGCACAGATACGCAGTATTTT

clone size: few
J gene: TRBJ2-1
V gene: TRBV10-3
D gene: NA
CDR3 protein: CATVLGGSSYNEQFF
CDR3 DNA: TGTGCCACCGTCCTAGGAGGTTCGTCCTACAATGAGCAGTTCTTC

clone size: NA
J gene: TRBJ1-1
V gene: TRBV11-3
D gene: TRBD1
CDR3 protein: CASSYGTDKNTEAFF
CDR3 DNA: TGTGCCAGCAGCTACGGGACAGATAAGAACACTGAAGCTTTCTTT

clone size: few
J gene: TRBJ2-3
V gene: TRBV10-3
D gene: NA
CDR3 protein: CAIGGTSTDTQYF
CDR3 DNA: TGTGCGATCGGGGGAACTAGCACAGATACGCAGTATTTT

clone size: many
J gene: TRBJ1-6
V gene: TRBV6-1
D gene: NA
CDR3 protein: CASRVELYSPLHF
CDR3 DNA: TGTGCCAGCAGGGTGGAGCTCTATTCACCCCTCCACTTT

clone size: NA
J gene: TRBJ2-3
V gene: TRBV7-2
D gene: TRBD2
CDR3 protein: CASSGMAGGLNTDTQYF
CDR3 DNA: TGTGCCAGCAGCGGAATGGCGGGGGGCCTTAACACAGATACGCAGTATTTT

clone size: few
J gene: TRBJ2-2
V gene: TRBV11-2
D gene: TRBD1
CDR3 protein: CASSFGTGVAGELFF
CDR3 DNA: TGTGCCAGCAGCTTTGGGACAGGGGTTGCCGGGGAGCTGTTTTTT

clone size: few
J gene: TRBJ2-1
V gene: TRBV4-3
D gene: NA
CDR3 protein: CASSQEDWRSSYNEQFF
CDR3 DNA: TGCGCCAGCAGCCAAGAGGATTGGCGGAGCTCCTACAATGAGCAGTTCTTC

clone size: many
J gene: TRBJ1-2
V gene: TRBV6-5
D gene: NA
CDR3 protein: CASSSSYGYTF
CDR3 DNA: TGTGCCAGCAGTTCTAGCTATGGCTACACCTTC

clone size: few
J gene: TRBJ2-7
V gene: TRBV15
D gene: TRBD2
CDR3 protein: CATQEAFSGGEQYF
CDR3 DNA: TGTGCCACCCAAGAAGCGTTCTCGGGGGGTGAGCAGTACTTC

clone size: few
J gene: TRBJ1-1
V gene: TRBV9
D gene: NA
CDR3 protein: CASSAGDRNTEAFF
CDR3 DNA: TGTGCCAGCAGCGCAGGGGATCGGAACACTGAAGCTTTCTTT

clone size: NA
J gene: TRBJ1-1
V gene: TRBV29-1
D gene: TRBD1
CDR3 protein: CSTRQGNTEAFF
CDR3 DNA: TGCAGCACCCGACAGGGGAACACTGAAGCTTTCTTT

clone size: many
J gene: TRBJ2-7
V gene: TRBV29-1
D gene: NA
CDR3 protein: CSVNEGTYEQYF
CDR3 DNA: TGCAGCGTTAATGAGGGTACCTACGAGCAGTACTTC

clone size: NA
J gene: TRBJ2-7
V gene: TRBV29-1
D gene: TRBD1
CDR3 protein: CSVTYKTGDEQYF
CDR3 DNA: TGCAGCGTTACTTACAAAACAGGGGACGAGCAGTACTTC

clone size: NA
J gene: TRBJ2-7
V gene: TRBV12-3/TRBV12-4
D gene: NA
CDR3 protein: CASRPNRDSGGYEQYF
CDR3 DNA: TGTGCCAGCAGACCGAACCGGGACTCCGGGGGCTACGAGCAGTACTTC

clone size: many
J gene: TRBJ1-6
V gene: TRBV20-1
D gene: TRBD1
CDR3 protein: CSANRGNSPLHF
CDR3 DNA: TGCAGTGCCAACAGGGGTAATTCACCCCTCCACTTT

clone size: NA
J gene: TRBJ2-7
V gene: TRBV6-2/TRBV6-3
D gene: TRBD2
CDR3 protein: CASTLAGGPNEQYF
CDR3 DNA: TGTGCCAGCACGTTAGCGGGAGGGCCCAACGAGCAGTACTTC

clone size: few
J gene: TRBJ2-2
V gene: TRBV11-2
D gene: TRBD1
CDR3 protein: CASSPSTGRTGELFF
CDR3 DNA: TGTGCCAGCAGCCCGTCGACAGGGCGCACCGGGGAGCTGTTTTTT

clone size: few
J gene: TRBJ2-7
V gene: TRBV6-5
D gene: NA
CDR3 protein: CASSYSGVTYEQYF
CDR3 DNA: TGTGCCAGCAGTTACTCGGGTGTAACCTACGAGCAGTACTTC

clone size: NA
J gene: TRBJ2-5
V gene: TRBV15
D gene: NA
CDR3 protein: CATRRASVTETQYF
CDR3 DNA: TGTGCCACCCGCCGCGCTAGCGTGACAGAGACCCAGTACTTC

clone size: NA
J gene: TRBJ2-2
V gene: TRBV20-1
D gene: NA
CDR3 protein: CSARRTGNTGELFF
CDR3 DNA: TGCAGTGCTAGGAGGACTGGAAACACCGGGGAGCTGTTTTTT

clone size: few
J gene: TRBJ2-1
V gene: TRBV5-1
D gene: NA
CDR3 protein: CASSFGGLSYNEQFF
CDR3 DNA: TGCGCCAGCAGCTTCGGCGGGCTCTCCTACAATGAGCAGTTCTTC

clone size: many
J gene: TRBJ2-1
V gene: TRBV9
D gene: NA
CDR3 protein: CASSAPQGGYNEQFF
CDR3 DNA: TGTGCCAGCAGCGCTCCTCAGGGGGGCTACAATGAGCAGTTCTTC

clone size: few
J gene: TRBJ2-3
V gene: TRBV20-1
D gene: TRBD1
CDR3 protein: CSATKLRQGIKDTQYF
CDR3 DNA: TGCAGTGCCACCAAGCTAAGACAGGGGATTAAAGATACGCAGTATTTT

clone size: NA
J gene: TRBJ2-2
V gene: TRBV5-1
D gene: NA
CDR3 protein: CASSLGGEGELFF
CDR3 DNA: TGCGCCAGCAGCTTGGGGGGCGAAGGGGAGCTGTTTTTT

clone size: NA
J gene: TRBJ2-5
V gene: TRBV7-9
D gene: NA
CDR3 protein: CASSSAVAAETQYF
CDR3 DNA: TGTGCCAGCAGCTCAGCGGTCGCGGCAGAGACCCAGTACTTC

clone size: many
J gene: TRBJ2-5
V gene: TRBV6-5
D gene: NA
CDR3 protein: CASSFAGAGAQYF
CDR3 DNA: TGTGCCAGCAGTTTTGCGGGGGCTGGGGCCCAGTACTTC

clone size: few
J gene: TRBJ2-3
V gene: TRBV29-1
D gene: NA
CDR3 protein: CSGHRVGDTQYF
CDR3 DNA: TGCAGCGGGCACAGGGTCGGAGATACGCAGTATTTT

clone size: NA
J gene: TRBJ2-7
V gene: TRBV6-2/TRBV6-3
D gene: TRBD2
CDR3 protein: CASSYSGAIPYEQYF
CDR3 DNA: TGTGCCAGCAGTTACAGCGGGGCTATCCCCTACGAGCAGTACTTC